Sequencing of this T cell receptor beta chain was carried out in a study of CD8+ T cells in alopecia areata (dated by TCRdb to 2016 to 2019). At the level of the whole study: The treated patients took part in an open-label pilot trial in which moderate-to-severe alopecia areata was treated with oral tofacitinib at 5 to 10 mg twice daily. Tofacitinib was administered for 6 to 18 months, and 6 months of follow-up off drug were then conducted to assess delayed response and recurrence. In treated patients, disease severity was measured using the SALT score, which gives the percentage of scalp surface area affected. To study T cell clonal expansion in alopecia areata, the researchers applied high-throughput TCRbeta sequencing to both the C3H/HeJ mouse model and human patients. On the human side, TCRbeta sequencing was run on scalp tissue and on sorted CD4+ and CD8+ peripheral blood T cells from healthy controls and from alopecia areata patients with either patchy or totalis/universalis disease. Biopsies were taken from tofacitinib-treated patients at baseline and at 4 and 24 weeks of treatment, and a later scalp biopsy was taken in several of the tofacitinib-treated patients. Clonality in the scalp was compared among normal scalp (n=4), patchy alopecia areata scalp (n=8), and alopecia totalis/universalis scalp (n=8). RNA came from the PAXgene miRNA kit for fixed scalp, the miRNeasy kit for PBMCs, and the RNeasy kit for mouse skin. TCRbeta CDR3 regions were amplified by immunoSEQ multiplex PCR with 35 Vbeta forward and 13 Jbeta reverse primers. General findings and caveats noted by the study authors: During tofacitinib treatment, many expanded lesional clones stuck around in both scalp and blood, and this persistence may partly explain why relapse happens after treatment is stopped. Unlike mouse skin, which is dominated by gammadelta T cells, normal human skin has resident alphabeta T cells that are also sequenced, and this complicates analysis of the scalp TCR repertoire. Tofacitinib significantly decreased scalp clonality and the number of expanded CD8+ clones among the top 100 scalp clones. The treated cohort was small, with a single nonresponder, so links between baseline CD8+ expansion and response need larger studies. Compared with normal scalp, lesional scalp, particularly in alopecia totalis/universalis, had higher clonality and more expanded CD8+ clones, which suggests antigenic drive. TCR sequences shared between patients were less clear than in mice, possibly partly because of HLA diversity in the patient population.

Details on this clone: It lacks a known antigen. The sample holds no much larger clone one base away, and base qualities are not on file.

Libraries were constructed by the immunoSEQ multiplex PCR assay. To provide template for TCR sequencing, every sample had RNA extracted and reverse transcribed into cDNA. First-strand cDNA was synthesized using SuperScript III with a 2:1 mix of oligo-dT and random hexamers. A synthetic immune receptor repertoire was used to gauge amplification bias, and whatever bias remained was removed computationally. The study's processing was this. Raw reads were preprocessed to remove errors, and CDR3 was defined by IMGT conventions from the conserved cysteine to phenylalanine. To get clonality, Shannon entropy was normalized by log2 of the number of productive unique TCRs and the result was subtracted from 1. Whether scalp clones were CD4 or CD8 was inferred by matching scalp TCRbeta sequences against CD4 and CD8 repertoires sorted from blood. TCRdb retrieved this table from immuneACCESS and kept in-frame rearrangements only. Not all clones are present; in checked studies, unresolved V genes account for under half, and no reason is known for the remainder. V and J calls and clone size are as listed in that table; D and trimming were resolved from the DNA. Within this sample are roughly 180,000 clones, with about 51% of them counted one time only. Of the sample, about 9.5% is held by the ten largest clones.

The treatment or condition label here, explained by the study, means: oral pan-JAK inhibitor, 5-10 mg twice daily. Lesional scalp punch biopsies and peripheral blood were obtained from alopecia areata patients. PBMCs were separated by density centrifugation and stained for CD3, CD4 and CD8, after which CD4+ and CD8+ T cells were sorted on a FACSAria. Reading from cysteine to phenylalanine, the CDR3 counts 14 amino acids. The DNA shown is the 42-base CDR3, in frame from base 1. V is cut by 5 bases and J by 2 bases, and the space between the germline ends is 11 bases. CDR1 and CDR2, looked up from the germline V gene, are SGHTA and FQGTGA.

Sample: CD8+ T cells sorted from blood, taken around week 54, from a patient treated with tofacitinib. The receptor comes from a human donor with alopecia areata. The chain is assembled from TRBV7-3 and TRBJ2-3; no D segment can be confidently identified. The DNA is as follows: TGTGCCAGCAGCCGAGGCCGACACACAGATACGCAGTATTTT. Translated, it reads CASSRGRHTDTQYF.